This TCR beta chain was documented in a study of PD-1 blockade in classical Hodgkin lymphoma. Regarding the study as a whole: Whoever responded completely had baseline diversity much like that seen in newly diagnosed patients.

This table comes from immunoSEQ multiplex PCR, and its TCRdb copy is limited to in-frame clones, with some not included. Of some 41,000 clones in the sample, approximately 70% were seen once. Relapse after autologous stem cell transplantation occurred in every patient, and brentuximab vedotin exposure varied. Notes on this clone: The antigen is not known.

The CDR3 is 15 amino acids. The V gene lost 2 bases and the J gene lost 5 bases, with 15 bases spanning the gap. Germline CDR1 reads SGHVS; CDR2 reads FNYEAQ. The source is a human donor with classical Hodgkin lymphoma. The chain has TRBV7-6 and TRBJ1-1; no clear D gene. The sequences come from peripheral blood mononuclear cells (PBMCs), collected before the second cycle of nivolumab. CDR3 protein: CASSLFSGESTEAFF. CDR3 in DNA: TGTGCCAGCAGCTTATTTAGCGGGGAATCGACTGAAGCTTTCTTT. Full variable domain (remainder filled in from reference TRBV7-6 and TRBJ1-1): GAGVSQSPRYKVTKRGQDVALRCDPISGHVSLYWYRQALGQGPEFLTYFNYEAQQDKSGLPNDRFSAERPEGSISTLTIQRTEQRDSAMYRCASSLFSGESTEAFFGQGTRLTVV.